The present entry profiles one T cell receptor beta chain with its context. Antigen unknown. This record comes from a study of T cell responses to AZD1222 COVID-19 vaccine. CDR3 size: 20 residues. Germline loops: CDR1 LNHNV, CDR2 YYDKDF (reference sequence). J lost 1 base, V lost 4 bases, and 14 bases had no gene match. General study results and limits: Distributed over spike, vaccine-associated CD4 TCRs predominated at 160-218 and 743-854. Nearly half of unique spike-specific TCRs reportedly avoided B.1.351 and B.1.1.7 mutated regions. The donor group comprised mostly white British people and more females; the analysis possibly underestimated clonal diversity. Baseline antibody screening turned up just a handful of seropositive AZD1222 recipients.

Libraries were prepared by immunoSEQ multiplex PCR; TCRdb keeps only in-frame clonotypes and omits some of them. The sample includes 100,000 to 150,000 clones, roughly 93% seen only once; the top ten take less than 1.3%. This chain joins TRBV15 and TRBJ2-1; TRBD2 matches 12 bases. The sequencing used peripheral blood, collected 28 days after the second AZD1222 dose. This receptor was identified in an adult who received the AZD1222 COVID-19 vaccine. This chain's CDR3 is CATSILGTSGWRDSYNEQFF. In nucleotides, the CDR3 is TGTGCCACCAGCATACTGGGGACTAGCGGGTGGAGAGATTCCTACAATGAGCAGTTCTTC.